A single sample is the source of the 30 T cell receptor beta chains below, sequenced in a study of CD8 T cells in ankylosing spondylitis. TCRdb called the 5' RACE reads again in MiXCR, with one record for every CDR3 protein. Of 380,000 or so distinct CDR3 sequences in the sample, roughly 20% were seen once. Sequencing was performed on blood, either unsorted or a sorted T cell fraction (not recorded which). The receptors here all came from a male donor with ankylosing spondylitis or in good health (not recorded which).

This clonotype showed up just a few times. This chain's CDR3 is CASSLVPGTSRNTGELFF. CDR3 sequence (DNA): TGTGCCAGCAGCTTGGTACCCGGGACTAGCAGGAACACCGGGGAGCTGTTTTTT. V and J are TRBV5-5 and TRBJ2-2; 9 nucleotides line up with TRBD2. The junction had 7 bases not matched to a gene; V was cut back by 0 bases and J by 1 base. The germline CDR1 and CDR2 sequences are SGHKS and YYEKEE (reference sequence). The CDR3 is 18 residues long.

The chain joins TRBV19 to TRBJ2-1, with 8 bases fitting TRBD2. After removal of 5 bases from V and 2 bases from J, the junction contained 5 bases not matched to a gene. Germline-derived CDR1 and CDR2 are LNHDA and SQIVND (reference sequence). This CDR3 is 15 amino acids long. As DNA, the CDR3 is TGTGCCAGTAGTGTTTACGGGGGGGCCTACAATGAGCAGTTCTTC. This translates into CASSVYGGAYNEQFF.

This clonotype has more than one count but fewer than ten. For the CDR3, the DNA is TGTGCCAGCAGCTTATGGGTCTACAATGAGCAGTTCTTC. This codes for CASSLWVYNEQFF. V usage is TRBV7-9 and J usage is TRBJ2-1; D not resolved. The CDR3 runs 13 residues. In germline, CDR1 is SEHNR, CDR2 FQNEAQ (reference sequence). The germline V and J ends were trimmed by 2 bases and 3 bases, with 5 bases remaining between them.

The CDR3 sequence is CASSADSWSGELFF. The CDR3, as DNA: TGTGCCAGCAGTGCGGACAGCTGGAGCGGGGAGCTGTTTTTT. The chain has TRBV28 and TRBJ2-2; perhaps TRBD1 as D (6 bases). V lost 5 bases, J lost 7 bases, and 14 bases lay in between. The CDR3 is made up of 14 amino acids. Germline V gene lookup returns CDR1 MDHEN and CDR2 SYDVKM.

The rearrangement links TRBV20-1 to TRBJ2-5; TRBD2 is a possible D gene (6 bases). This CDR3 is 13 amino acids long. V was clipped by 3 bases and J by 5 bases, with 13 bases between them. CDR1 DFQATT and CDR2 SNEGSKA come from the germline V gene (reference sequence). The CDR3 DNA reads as TGCAGTGCTAGGCGGCGGGGATGGGAGACCCAGTACTTC. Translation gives CSARRRGWETQYF.

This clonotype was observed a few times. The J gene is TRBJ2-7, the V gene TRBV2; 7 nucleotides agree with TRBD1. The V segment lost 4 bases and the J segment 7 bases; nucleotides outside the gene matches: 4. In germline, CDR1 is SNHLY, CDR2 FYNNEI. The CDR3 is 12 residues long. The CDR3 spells CASSVVGQEQYF. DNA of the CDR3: TGTGCCAGCAGTGTGGTGGGACAGGAGCAGTACTTC.

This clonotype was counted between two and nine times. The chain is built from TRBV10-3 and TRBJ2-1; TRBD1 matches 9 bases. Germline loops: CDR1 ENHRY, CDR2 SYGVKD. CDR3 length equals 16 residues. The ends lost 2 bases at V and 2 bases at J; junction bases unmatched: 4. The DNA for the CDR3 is TGTGCCATCAGTGAGCAGGGACAGGGTCCCTACAATGAGCAGTTCTTC. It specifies CAISEQGQGPYNEQFF.

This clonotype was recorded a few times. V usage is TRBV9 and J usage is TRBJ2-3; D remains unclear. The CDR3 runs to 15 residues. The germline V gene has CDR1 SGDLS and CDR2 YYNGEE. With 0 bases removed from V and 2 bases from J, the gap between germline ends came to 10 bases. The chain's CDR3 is CASSVAIDPTDTQYF. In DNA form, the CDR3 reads TGTGCCAGCAGCGTAGCGATCGATCCCACAGATACGCAGTATTTT.

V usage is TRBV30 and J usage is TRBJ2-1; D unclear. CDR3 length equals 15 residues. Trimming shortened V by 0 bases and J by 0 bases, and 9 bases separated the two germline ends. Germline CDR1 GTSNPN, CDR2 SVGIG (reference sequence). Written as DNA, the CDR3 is TGTGCCTGGAGTGTGGGATTGAGCTCCTACAATGAGCAGTTCTTC. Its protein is CAWSVGLSSYNEQFF.

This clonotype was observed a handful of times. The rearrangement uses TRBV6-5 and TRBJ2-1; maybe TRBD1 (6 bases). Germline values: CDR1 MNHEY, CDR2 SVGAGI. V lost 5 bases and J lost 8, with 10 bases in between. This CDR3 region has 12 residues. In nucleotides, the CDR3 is TGTGCCAGCAGTGGGACACACGATGAGCAGTTCTTC. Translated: CASSGTHDEQFF.

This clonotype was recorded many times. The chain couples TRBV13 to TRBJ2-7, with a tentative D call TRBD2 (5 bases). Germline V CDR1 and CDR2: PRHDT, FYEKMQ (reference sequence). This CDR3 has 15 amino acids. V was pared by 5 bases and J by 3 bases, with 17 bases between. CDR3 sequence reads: CASSATRSGIYEQYF. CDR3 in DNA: TGTGCCAGCAGCGCTACCCGCTCGGGAATCTACGAGCAGTACTTC.

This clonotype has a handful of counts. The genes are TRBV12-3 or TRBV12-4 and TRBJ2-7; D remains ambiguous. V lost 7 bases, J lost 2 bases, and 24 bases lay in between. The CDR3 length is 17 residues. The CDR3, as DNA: TGTGCCAGCACCCCAAATCAATTCGCCGGCGGCGCCTACGAGCAGTACTTC. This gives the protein CASTPNQFAGGAYEQYF.

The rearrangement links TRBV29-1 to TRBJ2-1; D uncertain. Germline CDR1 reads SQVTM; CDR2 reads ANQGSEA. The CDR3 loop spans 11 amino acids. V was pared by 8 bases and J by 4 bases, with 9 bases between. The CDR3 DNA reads TGCAGCTTTGGGGTTTACAATGAGCAGTTCTTC. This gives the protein CSFGVYNEQFF.

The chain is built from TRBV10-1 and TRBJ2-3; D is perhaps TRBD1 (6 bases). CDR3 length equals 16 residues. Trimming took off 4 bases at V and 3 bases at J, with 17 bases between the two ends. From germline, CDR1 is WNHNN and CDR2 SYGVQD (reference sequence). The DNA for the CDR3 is TGCGCCAGCAGTGGGTTTAAGGGACACGATACAGATACGCAGTATTTT. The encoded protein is CASSGFKGHDTDTQYF.

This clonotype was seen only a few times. The CDR3 sequence: CSASQYYSGTDTQYF. CDR3 sequence (DNA): TGCAGTGCTAGCCAGTATTATAGTGGCACAGATACGCAGTATTTT. The J gene is TRBJ2-3, the V gene TRBV20-1; D is unclear. CDR3 length equals 15 residues. In germline, CDR1 is DFQATT, CDR2 SNEGSKA (reference sequence). Trimming took 3 bases from V and 1 from J, leaving 14 bases between them.

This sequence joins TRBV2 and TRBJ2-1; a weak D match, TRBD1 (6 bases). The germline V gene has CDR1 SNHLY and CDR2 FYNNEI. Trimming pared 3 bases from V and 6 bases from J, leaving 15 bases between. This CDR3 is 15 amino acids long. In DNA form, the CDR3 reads TGTGCCAGCAGTGAGAGGGGGACGACGACCAATGAGCAGTTCTTC. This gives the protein CASSERGTTTNEQFF.

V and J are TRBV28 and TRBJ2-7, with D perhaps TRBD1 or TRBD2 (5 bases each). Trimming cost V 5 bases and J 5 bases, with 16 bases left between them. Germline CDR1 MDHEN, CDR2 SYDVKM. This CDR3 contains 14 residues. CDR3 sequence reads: CASSTPGTSDEQYF. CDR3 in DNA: TGTGCCAGCAGTACCCCAGGGACGTCTGACGAGCAGTACTTC.

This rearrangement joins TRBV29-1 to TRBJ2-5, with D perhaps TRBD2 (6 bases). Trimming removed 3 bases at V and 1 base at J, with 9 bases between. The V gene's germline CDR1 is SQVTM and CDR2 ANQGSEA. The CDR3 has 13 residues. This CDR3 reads CSVDRDFQETQYF. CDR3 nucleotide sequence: TGCAGCGTTGACCGGGACTTCCAAGAGACCCAGTACTTC.

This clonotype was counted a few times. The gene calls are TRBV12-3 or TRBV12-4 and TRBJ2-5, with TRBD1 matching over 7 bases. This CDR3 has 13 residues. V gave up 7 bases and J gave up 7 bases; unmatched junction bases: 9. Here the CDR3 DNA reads TGTGCCAGCACAGCCGGGACAGCGAGGACCCAGTACTTC. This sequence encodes CASTAGTARTQYF.

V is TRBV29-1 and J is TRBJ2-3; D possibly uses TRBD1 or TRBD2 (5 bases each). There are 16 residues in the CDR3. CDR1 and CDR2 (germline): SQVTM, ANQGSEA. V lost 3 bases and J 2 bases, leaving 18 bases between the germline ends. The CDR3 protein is CSVDGTRDDTTDTQYF. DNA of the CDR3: TGCAGCGTTGACGGGACCCGGGACGACACCACAGATACGCAGTATTTT.

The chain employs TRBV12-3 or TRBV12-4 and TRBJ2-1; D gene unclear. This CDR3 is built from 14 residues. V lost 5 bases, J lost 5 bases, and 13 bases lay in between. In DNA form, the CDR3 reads TGTGCCAGCAGTGACCGACCAGCGCACAATGAGCAGTTCTTC. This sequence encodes CASSDRPAHNEQFF.

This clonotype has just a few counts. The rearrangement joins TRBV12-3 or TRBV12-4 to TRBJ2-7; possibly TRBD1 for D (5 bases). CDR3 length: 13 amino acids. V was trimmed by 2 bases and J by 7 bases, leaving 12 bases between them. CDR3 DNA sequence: TGTGCCAGCAGTTTACAGGGCTTCTGGGAGCAGTACTTC. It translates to CASSLQGFWEQYF.

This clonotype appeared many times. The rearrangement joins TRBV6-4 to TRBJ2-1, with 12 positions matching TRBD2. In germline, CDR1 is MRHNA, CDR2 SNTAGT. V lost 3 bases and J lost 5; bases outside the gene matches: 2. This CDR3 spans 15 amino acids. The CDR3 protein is CASSELAGGNNEQFF. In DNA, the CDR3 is TGTGCCAGCAGTGAACTAGCGGGGGGAAACAATGAGCAGTTCTTC.

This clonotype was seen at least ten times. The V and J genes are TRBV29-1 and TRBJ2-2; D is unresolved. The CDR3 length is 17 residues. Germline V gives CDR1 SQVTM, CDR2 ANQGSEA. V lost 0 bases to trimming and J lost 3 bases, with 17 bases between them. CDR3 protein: CSVEDRYLAGDTGELFF. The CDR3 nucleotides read TGCAGCGTTGAAGATCGTTACCTCGCAGGCGACACCGGGGAGCTGTTTTTT.

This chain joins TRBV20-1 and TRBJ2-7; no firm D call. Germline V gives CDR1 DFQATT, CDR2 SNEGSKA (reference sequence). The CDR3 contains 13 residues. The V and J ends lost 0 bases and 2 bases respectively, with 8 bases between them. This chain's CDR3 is CSARDLGAYEQYF. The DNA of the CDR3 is TGCAGTGCTAGAGATCTTGGGGCCTACGAGCAGTACTTC.

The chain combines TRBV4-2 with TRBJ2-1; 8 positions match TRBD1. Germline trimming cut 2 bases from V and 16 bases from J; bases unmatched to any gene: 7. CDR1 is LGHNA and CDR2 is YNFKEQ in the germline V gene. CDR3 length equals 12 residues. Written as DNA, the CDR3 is TGTGCCAGCAGCCAACACGGACAGGGCATCTTCTTC. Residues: CASSQHGQGIFF.

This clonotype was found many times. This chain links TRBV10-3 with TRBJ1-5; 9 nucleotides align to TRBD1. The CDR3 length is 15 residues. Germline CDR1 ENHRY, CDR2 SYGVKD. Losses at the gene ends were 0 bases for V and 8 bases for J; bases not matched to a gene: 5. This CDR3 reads CAISESDRGVEPQHF. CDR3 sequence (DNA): TGTGCCATCAGTGAGTCGGACAGGGGAGTTGAGCCCCAGCATTTT.

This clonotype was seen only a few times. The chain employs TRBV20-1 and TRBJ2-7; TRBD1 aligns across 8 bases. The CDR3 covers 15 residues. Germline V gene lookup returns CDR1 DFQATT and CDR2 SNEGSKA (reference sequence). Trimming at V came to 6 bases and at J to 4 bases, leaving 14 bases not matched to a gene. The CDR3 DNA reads TGCAGTGCCCCGGCCGGACAGGGAGAAATTTACGAGCAGTACTTC. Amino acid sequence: CSAPAGQGEIYEQYF.

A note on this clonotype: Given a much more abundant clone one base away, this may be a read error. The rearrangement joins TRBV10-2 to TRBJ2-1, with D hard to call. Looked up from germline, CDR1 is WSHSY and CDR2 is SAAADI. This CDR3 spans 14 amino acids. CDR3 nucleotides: TGCGCCAGCCTCAGTGGGCAGTACCCCAATGACCAGTTCTTC. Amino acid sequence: CASLSGQYPNDQFF.

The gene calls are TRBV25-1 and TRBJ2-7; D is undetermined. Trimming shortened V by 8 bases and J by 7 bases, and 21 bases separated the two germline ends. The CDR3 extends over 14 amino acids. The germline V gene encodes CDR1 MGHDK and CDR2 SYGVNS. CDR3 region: CASDAAGLLGEQYF. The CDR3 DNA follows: TGTGCCAGCGACGCCGCCGGCCTGTTGGGGGAGCAGTACTTC.